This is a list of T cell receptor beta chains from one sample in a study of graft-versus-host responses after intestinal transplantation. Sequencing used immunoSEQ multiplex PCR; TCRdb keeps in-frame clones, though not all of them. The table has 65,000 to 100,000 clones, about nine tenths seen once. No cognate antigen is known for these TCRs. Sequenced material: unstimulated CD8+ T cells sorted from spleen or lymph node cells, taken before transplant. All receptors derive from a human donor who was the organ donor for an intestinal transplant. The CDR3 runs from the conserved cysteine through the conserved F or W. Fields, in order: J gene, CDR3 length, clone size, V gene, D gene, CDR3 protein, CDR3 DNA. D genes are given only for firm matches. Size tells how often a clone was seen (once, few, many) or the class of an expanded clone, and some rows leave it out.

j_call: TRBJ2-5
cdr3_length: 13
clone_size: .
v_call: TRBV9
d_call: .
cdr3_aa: CASSPRGGETQYF
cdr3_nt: TGTGCCAGCAGCCCCAGGGGAGGGGAGACCCAGTACTTC

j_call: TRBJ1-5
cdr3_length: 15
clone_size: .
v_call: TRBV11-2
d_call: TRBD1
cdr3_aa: CASSLTGGTNQPQHF
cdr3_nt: TGTGCCAGCAGCTTAACAGGGGGCACCAATCAGCCCCAGCATTTT

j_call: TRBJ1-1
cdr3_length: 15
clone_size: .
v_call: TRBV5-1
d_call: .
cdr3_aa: CASGGAGGLNTEAFF
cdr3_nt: TGCGCCAGCGGAGGGGCAGGCGGCTTGAACACTGAAGCTTTCTTT

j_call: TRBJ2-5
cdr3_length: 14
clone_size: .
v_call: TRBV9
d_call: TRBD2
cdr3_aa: CASNRGGARETQYF
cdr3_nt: TGTGCCAGCAACCGCGGGGGGGCACGAGAGACCCAGTACTTC

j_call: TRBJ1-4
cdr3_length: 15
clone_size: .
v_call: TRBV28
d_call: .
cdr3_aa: CASFGLWGLNEKLFF
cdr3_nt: TGTGCCAGCTTCGGTTTGTGGGGCCTGAATGAAAAACTGTTTTTT

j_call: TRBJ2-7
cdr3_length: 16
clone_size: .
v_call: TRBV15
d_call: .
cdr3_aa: CATSRDWGRRSYEQYF
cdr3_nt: TGTGCCACCAGCAGAGATTGGGGGCGGCGATCCTACGAGCAGTACTTC

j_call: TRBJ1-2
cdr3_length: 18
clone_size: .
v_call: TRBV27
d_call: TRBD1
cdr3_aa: CASSYEGQGAFGFYGYTF
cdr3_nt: TGTGCCAGCAGTTATGAGGGACAGGGGGCTTTCGGATTCTATGGCTACACCTTC

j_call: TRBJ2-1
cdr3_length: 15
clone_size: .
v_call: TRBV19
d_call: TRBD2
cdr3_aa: CASSISRGGGNEQFF
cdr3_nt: TGTGCCAGTAGTATCTCCCGGGGGGGCGGCAATGAGCAGTTCTTC

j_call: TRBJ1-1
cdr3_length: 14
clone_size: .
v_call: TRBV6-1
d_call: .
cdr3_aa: CASSEDYSRHEAFF
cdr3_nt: TGTGCCAGCAGTGAAGATTACAGCCGCCATGAAGCTTTCTTT

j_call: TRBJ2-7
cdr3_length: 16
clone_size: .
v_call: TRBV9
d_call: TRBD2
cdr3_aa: CASSPLTGSGAYEQYF
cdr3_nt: TGTGCCAGCAGCCCCCTCACAGGAAGCGGGGCCTACGAGCAGTACTTC

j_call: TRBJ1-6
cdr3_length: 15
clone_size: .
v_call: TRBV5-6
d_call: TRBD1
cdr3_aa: CASSWGTGPNSPLHF
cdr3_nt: TGTGCCAGCAGCTGGGGGACAGGGCCGAACTCACCCCTCCACTTT

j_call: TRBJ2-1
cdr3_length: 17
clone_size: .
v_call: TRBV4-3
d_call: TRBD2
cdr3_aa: CASSQVRAGGPHNEQFF
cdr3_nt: TGCGCCAGCAGCCAAGTAAGAGCGGGGGGTCCCCACAATGAGCAGTTCTTC

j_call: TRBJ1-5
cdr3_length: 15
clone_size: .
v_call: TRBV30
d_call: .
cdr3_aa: CAWSEIGPGDQPQHF
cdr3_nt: TGTGCCTGGAGTGAAATCGGGCCAGGGGATCAGCCCCAGCATTTT

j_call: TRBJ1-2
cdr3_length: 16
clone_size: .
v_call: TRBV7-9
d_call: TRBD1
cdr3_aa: CASSLEGTGLLHGYTF
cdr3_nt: TGTGCCAGCAGCTTAGAGGGGACAGGGCTTCTTCATGGCTACACCTTC

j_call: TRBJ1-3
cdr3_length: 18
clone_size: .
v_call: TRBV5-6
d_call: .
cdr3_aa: CASSSADFALLSGNTIYF
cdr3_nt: TGTGCCAGCAGCTCGGCAGACTTTGCCTTACTCTCTGGAAACACCATATATTTT

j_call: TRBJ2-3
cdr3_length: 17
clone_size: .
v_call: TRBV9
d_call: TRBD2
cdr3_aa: CASSVAGAGGITDTQYF
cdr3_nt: TGTGCCAGCAGCGTAGCTGGGGCGGGGGGGATCACAGATACGCAGTATTTT

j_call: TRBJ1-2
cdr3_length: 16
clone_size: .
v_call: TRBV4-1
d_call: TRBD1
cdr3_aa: CASSQVPGQGVYGYTF
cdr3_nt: TGCGCCAGCAGCCAGGTGCCGGGACAGGGGGTCTATGGCTACACCTTC

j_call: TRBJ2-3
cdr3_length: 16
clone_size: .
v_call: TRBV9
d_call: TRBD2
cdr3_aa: CASSVASGGGTDTQYF
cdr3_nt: TGTGCCAGCAGCGTGGCTAGCGGGGGTGGTACAGATACGCAGTATTTT

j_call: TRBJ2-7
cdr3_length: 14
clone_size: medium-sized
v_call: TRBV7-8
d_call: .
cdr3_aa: CASSSTGGAAEQYF
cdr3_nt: TGTGCCAGCAGCTCCACCGGAGGGGCCGCCGAGCAGTACTTC

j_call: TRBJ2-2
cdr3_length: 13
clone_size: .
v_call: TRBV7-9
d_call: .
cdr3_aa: CATSPGGTGELFF
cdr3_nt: TGTGCCACCTCACCCGGGGGCACCGGGGAGCTGTTTTTT

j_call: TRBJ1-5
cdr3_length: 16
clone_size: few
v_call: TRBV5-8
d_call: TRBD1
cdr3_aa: CASSTGQTDSNQPQHF
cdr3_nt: TGTGCCAGCAGCACGGGACAGACCGATAGCAATCAGCCCCAGCATTTT

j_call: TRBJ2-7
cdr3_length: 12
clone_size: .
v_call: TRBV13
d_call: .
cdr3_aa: CASSFSNYEQYF
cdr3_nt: TGTGCCAGCAGCTTCTCTAATTACGAGCAGTACTTC

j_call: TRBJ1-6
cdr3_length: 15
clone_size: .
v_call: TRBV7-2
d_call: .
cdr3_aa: CASSPRTDHNSPLHF
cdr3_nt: TGTGCCAGCAGCCCCCGGACTGACCATAATTCACCCCTCCACTTT

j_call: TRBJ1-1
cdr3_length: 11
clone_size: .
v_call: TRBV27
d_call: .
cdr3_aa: CASTGGTEAFF
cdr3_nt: TGTGCCAGTACCGGGGGCACTGAAGCTTTCTTT

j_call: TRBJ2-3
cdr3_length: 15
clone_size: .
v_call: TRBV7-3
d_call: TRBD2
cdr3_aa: CASSASGGSTDTQYF
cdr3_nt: TGTGCCAGCAGCGCTAGCGGGGGGAGCACAGATACGCAGTATTTT

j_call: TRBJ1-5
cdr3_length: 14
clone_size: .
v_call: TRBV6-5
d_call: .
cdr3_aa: CASSYSNSNQPQHF
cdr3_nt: TGTGCCAGCAGTTACAGCAATAGCAATCAGCCCCAGCATTTT

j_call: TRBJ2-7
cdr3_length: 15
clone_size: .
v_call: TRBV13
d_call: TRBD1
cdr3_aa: CASTFLRDRDHEQYF
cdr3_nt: TGTGCCAGCACCTTCCTGAGGGACAGGGACCACGAGCAGTACTTC

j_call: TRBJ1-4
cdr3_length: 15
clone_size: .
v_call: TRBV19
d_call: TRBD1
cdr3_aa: CASSTTAGGREKLFF
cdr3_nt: TGTGCCAGTAGTACCACAGCAGGGGGTCGAGAAAAACTGTTTTTT

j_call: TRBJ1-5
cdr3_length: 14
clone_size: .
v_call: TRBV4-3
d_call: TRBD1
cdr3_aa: CASSPDRGNQPQHF
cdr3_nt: TGCGCCAGCAGCCCCGACAGGGGGAATCAGCCCCAGCATTTT

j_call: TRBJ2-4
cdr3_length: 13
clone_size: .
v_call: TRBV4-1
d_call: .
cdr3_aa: CASSPIAKNIQYF
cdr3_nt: TGCGCCAGCAGCCCAATAGCCAAAAACATTCAGTACTTC

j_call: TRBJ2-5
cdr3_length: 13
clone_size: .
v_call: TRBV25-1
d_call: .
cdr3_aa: CASSWTAKETQYF
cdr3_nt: TGTGCCAGCAGTTGGACAGCTAAAGAGACCCAGTACTTC

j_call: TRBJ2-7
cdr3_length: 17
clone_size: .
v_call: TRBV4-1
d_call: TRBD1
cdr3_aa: CASSQGGTGPIGYEQYF
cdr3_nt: TGCGCCAGCAGCCAAGGGGGGACAGGCCCCATTGGGTACGAGCAGTACTTC

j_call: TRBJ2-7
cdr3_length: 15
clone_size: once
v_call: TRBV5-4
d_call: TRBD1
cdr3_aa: CASSLGDRGPYEQYF
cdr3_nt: TGTGCCAGCAGCTTGGGAGACAGGGGTCCCTACGAGCAGTACTTC

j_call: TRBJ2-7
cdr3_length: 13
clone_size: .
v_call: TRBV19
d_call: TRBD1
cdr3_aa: CASSMGQGYEQYF
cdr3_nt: TGTGCCAGTAGTATGGGACAGGGCTACGAGCAGTACTTC

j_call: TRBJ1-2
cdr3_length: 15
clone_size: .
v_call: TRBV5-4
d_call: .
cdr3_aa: CASSQEETANYGYTF
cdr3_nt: TGTGCCAGCAGCCAAGAGGAGACGGCTAACTATGGCTACACCTTC

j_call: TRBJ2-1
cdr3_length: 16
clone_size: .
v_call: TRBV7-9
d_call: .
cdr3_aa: CASSPTGGQEYNEQFF
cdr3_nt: TGTGCCAGCAGCCCTACGGGGGGCCAGGAGTACAATGAGCAGTTCTTC

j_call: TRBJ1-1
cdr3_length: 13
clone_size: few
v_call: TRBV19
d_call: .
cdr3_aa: CASRDSMNTEAFF
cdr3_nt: TGTGCCAGTAGGGACAGCATGAACACTGAAGCTTTCTTT